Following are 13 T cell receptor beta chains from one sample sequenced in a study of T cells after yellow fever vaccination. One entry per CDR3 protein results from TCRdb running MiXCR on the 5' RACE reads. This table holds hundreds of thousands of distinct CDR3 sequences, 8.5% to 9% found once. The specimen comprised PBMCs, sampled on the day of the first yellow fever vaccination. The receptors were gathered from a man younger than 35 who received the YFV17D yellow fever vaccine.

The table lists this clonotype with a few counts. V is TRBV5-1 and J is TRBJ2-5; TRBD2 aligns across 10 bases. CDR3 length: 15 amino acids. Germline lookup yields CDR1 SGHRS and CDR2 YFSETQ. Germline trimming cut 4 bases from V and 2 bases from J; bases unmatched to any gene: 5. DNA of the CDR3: TGCGCCAGCAGCGAAGGGACTAGCGTTCAAGAGACCCAGTACTTC. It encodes CASSEGTSVQETQYF.

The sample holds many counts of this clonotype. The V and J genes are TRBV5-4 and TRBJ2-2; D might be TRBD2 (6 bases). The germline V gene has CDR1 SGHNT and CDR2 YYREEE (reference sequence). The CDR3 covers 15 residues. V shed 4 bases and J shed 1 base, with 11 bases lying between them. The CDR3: CASSRGTGNTGELFF. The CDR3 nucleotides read TGTGCCAGCAGCCGCGGGACGGGGAACACCGGGGAGCTGTTTTTT.

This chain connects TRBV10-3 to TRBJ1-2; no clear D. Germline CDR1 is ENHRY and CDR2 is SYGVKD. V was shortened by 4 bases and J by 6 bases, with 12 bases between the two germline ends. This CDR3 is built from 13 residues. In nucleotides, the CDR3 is TGTGCCATCAGTGGTGGAGGGCCACATGGCTACACCTTC. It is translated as CAISGGGPHGYTF.

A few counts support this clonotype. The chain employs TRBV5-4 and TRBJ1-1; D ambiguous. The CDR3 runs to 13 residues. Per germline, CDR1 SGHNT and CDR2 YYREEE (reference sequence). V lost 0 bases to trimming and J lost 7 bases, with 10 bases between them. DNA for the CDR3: TGTGCCAGCAGCTTGGATTTGGGCAGTGAAGCTTTCTTT. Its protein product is CASSLDLGSEAFF.

CDR3 nucleotides: TGTGCCATCAGTGAGTCATCGCCCAGCAATGAGCAGTTCTTC. This gives the protein CAISESSPSNEQFF. V usage is TRBV10-3 and J usage is TRBJ2-1; D gene uncertain. The CDR3 length is 14 residues. Germline values: CDR1 ENHRY, CDR2 SYGVKD. V lost 0 bases and J 6 bases, leaving 9 bases between the germline ends.

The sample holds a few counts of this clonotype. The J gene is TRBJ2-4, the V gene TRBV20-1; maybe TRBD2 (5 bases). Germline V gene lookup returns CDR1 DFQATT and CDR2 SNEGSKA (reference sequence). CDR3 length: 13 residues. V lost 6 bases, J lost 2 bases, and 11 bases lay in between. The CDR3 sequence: CSAEGLPKNIQYF. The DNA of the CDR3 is TGCAGTGCAGAAGGACTGCCCAAAAACATTCAGTACTTC.

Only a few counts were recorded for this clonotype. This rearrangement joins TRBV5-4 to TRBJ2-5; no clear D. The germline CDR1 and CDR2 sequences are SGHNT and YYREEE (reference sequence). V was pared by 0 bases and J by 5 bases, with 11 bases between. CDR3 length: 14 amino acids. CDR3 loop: CASSLDLAGETQYF. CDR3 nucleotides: TGTGCCAGCAGCTTGGACTTAGCTGGGGAGACCCAGTACTTC. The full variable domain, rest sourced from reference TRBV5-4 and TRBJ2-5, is ETGVTQSPTHLIKTRGQQVTLRCSSQSGHNTVSWYQQALGQGPQFIFQYYREEENGRGNFPPRFSGLQFPNYSSELNVNALELDDSALYLCASSLDLAGETQYFGPGTRLLVL.

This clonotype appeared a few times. The CDR3 DNA reads TGTGCCAGTACAGGGGATGGGACTGAAGCTTTCTTT. It yields the protein CASTGDGTEAFF. The chain uses TRBV7-2 and TRBJ1-1; 7 bases match TRBD1. With V trimmed by 9 bases and J by 5 bases, 6 bases remained unmatched. This CDR3 comprises 12 residues. Germline CDR1 is SGHTA and CDR2 is FQGNSA.

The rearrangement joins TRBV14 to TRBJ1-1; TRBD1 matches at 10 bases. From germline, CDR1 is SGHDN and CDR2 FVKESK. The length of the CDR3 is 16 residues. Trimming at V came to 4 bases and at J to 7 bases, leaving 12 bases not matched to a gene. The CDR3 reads CASSRSPRDRGFEAFF. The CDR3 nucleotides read TGTGCCAGCAGCCGCTCCCCCCGGGACAGGGGATTTGAAGCTTTCTTT.

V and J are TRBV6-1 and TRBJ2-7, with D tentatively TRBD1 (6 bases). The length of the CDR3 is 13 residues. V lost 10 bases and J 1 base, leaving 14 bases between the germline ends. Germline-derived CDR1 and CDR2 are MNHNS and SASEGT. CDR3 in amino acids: CAIGQGPSYEQYF. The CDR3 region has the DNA TGTGCCATCGGTCAGGGGCCGTCCTACGAGCAGTACTTC.

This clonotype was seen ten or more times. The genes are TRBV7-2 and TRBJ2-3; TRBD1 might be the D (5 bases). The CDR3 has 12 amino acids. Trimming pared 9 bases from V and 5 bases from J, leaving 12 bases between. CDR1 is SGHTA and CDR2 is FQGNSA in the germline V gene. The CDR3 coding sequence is TGTGCCAGTACACCAAGGGGAGATACGCAGTATTTT. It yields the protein CASTPRGDTQYF.

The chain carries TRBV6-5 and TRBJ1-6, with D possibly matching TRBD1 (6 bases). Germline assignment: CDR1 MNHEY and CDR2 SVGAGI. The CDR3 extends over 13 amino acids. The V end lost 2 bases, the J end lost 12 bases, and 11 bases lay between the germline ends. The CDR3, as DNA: TGTGCCAGCAGTTACGAAGGACAGCAACCCCTCCACTTT. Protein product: CASSYEGQQPLHF.

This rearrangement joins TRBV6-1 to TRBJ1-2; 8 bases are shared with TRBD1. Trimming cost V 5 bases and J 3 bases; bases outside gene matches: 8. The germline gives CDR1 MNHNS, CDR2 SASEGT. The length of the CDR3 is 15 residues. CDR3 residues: CASSHWDRTDYGYTF. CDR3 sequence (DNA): TGTGCCAGCAGTCATTGGGACAGGACAGACTATGGCTACACCTTC.